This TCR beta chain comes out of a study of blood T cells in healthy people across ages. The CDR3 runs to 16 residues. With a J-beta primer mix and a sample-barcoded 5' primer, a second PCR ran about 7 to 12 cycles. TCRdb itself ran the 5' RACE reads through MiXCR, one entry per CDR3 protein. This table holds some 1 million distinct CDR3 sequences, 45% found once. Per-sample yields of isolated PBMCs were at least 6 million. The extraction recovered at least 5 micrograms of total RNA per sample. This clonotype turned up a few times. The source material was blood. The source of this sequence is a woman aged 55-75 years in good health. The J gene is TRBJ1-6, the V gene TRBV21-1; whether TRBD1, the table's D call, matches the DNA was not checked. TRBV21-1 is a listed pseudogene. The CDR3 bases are TGTGCCAGCAGCAAAGATGAGACAGGGAATTGGTCACCCCTCCACTTT. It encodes CASSKDETGNWSPLHF.